This entry lists 19 T cell receptor beta chains sequenced from one sample in a study of T cells after yellow fever vaccination. TCRdb processed the 5' RACE reads anew with MiXCR; each CDR3 protein has one entry. The sample records around 30,000 distinct CDR3 sequences, about 10% being singletons. The sequencing here drew on PBMCs, either bulk or a sorted T-cell subset (CD4+, CD8+, memory, or dextramer-sorted; not recorded which), taken around 16 days after the first yellow fever vaccination. Receptors originate from a man aged 18 to 35 who received the YFV17D yellow fever vaccine.

This clonotype has at least ten counts. V usage is TRBV5-1 and J usage is TRBJ1-5, with 10 bases that match TRBD1. Per the germline V gene, CDR1 is SGHRS and CDR2 is YFSETQ. The ends lost 5 bases at V and 4 bases at J; junction bases unmatched: 6. The CDR3 has 15 amino acids. The CDR3 loop reads CASREGTGENQPQHF. The CDR3 DNA sequence: TGCGCCAGCAGAGAGGGGACAGGGGAAAATCAGCCCCAGCATTTT.

The rearrangement joins TRBV7-2 to TRBJ2-5; 9 bases map to TRBD2. This CDR3 contains 16 residues. Germline CDR1 SGHTA, CDR2 FQGNSA. J was trimmed by 5 bases and V by 1 base; bases with no gene match: 8. CDR3 sequence reads: CASSLVGVRGGETQYF. In DNA, the CDR3 is TGTGCCAGCAGCTTAGTGGGCGTGCGGGGGGGGGAGACCCAGTACTTC. The full variable domain, its missing parts supplied by reference TRBV7-2 and TRBJ2-5, is GAGVSQSPSNKVTEKGKDVELRCDPISGHTALYWYRQSLGQGLEFLIYFQGNSAPDKSGLPSDRFSAERTGGSVSTLTIQRTQQEDSAVYLCASSLVGVRGGETQYFGPGTRLLVL.

This clonotype was counted at least ten times. V usage is TRBV7-9 and J usage is TRBJ1-1, with TRBD1 identical over 10 bases. The CDR3 covers 15 residues. V lost 5 bases, J lost 5 bases, and 8 bases stayed unmatched. Looked up from germline, CDR1 is SEHNR and CDR2 is FQNEAQ (reference sequence). CDR3 coding DNA: TGTGCCAGCAGCGCCCGGGACAGGGGAGAGACTGAAGCTTTCTTT. Translation gives CASSARDRGETEAFF.

By sample share, this clonotype is medium-sized. The chain is built from TRBV5-5 and TRBJ1-1; unclear D gene. V was shortened by 0 bases and J by 4 bases, with 13 bases between the two germline ends. Per germline, CDR1 SGHKS and CDR2 YYEKEE (reference sequence). The CDR3 runs to 15 residues. DNA of the CDR3: TGTGCCAGCAGCTTGGCCTCTGGGTCGGGCACTGAAGCTTTCTTT. Translation gives CASSLASGSGTEAFF.

The sample holds many counts of this clonotype. V and J are TRBV4-1 and TRBJ2-1; no clear D gene. There are 20 residues in the CDR3. Germline assignment: CDR1 MGHRA and CDR2 YSYEKL. Trimming cost V 1 base and J 9 bases, with 31 bases left between them. CDR3 residues: CASSQVGGDPPLEFGAEQFF. The CDR3 DNA sequence: TGCGCCAGCAGCCAAGTAGGTGGGGATCCCCCTTTGGAGTTCGGAGCTGAGCAGTTCTTC.

This clonotype was seen repeatedly, ten times or more. The J gene is TRBJ1-1, the V gene TRBV6-5; TRBD1 matches at 10 bases. The CDR3 consists of 16 residues. Germline V gives CDR1 MNHEY, CDR2 SVGAGI. The junction had 8 bases not matched to a gene; V was cut back by 6 bases and J by 1 base. DNA of the CDR3: TGTGCCAGCAGAACCGGGACAGGGGTGAGGAACACTGAAGCTTTCTTT. This encodes CASRTGTGVRNTEAFF.

This clonotype showed up many times. The gene calls are TRBV25-1 and TRBJ2-3; D unresolved. Trimming removed 3 bases at V and 4 bases at J, with 8 bases between. This CDR3 is built from 13 residues. In germline, CDR1 is MGHDK, CDR2 SYGVNS. CDR3 DNA: TGTGCCAGCAGTGATCCAGCCTCAGATACGCAGTATTTT. Protein: CASSDPASDTQYF.

Many counts were recorded for this clonotype. The V gene is TRBV5-1, the J gene TRBJ2-7; tentatively, D is TRBD2 (7 bases). The germline CDR1 and CDR2 sequences are SGHRS and YFSETQ. With 4 bases removed from V and 5 bases from J, the gap between germline ends came to 16 bases. This CDR3 contains 14 residues. DNA of the CDR3: TGCGCCAGCAGCGGCGGGGGCCCTGGAAACGAGCAGTACTTC. Translated: CASSGGGPGNEQYF. Full variable domain (remainder filled in from reference TRBV5-1 and TRBJ2-7): KAGVTQTPRYLIKTRGQQVTLSCSPISGHRSVSWYQQTPGQGLQFLFEYFSETQRNKGNFPGRFSGRQFSNSRSEMNVSTLELGDSALYLCASSGGGPGNEQYFGPGTRLTVT.

At least ten counts were recorded for this clonotype. V and J are TRBV5-1 and TRBJ2-2; tentatively, D is TRBD1 or TRBD2 (5 bases each). The germline V gene encodes CDR1 SGHRS and CDR2 YFSETQ. The CDR3 contains 14 residues. The ends were cut back, 0 bases at V and 4 bases at J, with 7 bases in the middle. The CDR3 coding sequence is TGCGCCAGCAGCTTGGTGGGGACCACCGGGGAGCTGTTTTTT. Translated: CASSLVGTTGELFF.

This clonotype was seen many times. The V and J genes are TRBV7-2 and TRBJ1-2, with 8 positions matching TRBD1. The J segment lost 4 bases and the V segment lost 4 bases, leaving 5 bases of the junction unmatched. In germline, CDR1 is SGHTA, CDR2 FQGNSA. The CDR3 consists of 14 residues. The CDR3 sequence is CASSSSTGAYGYTF. In DNA form, the CDR3 reads TGTGCCAGCAGCTCCTCGACAGGGGCCTATGGCTACACCTTC.

This clonotype was detected ten times or more. The chain is built from TRBV4-1 and TRBJ2-3, with D tentatively TRBD1 (5 bases). Trimming stripped 1 base from V and 11 bases from J, with 10 bases between. The CDR3 length is 12 residues. Germline CDR1 MGHRA, CDR2 YSYEKL. CDR3 protein: CASSQAGLGQYF. CDR3 sequence (DNA): TGCGCCAGCAGCCAAGCAGGGCTAGGGCAGTATTTT.

Ten or more counts support this clonotype. The chain joins TRBV20-1 to TRBJ1-2, with TRBD1 identical over 11 bases. Trimming took 7 bases from V and 3 from J; bases not matched to a gene: 22. In germline, CDR1 is DFQATT, CDR2 SNEGSKA (reference sequence). CDR3 length equals 19 residues. CDR3 coding DNA: TGCAGTGGACACATACAAAACCGGGACAGGGGGTTTTGGGACTATGGCTACACCTTC. It yields the protein CSGHIQNRDRGFWDYGYTF.

J is TRBJ2-1 and V is TRBV11-2; D ambiguous. Trimming took 6 bases from V and 10 from J, leaving 10 bases between them. The V gene's germline CDR1 is SGHAT and CDR2 FQNNGV. There are 11 residues in the CDR3. This CDR3 is CASSPGWEQFF. The DNA for the CDR3 is TGTGCCAGCAGTCCCGGATGGGAGCAGTTCTTC. Full variable domain (remainder filled in from reference TRBV11-2 and TRBJ2-1): EAGVAQSPRYKIIEKRQSVAFWCNPISGHATLYWYQQILGQGPKLLIQFQNNGVVDDSQLPKDRFSAERLKGVDSTLKIQPAKLEDSAVYLCASSPGWEQFFGPGTRLTVL.

At least ten counts were recorded for this clonotype. The rearrangement joins TRBV5-1 to TRBJ2-3; unclear D gene. The CDR3 contains 14 residues. Germline V lookup: CDR1 SGHRS, CDR2 YFSETQ. V lost 0 bases and J lost 1, with 6 bases in between. As DNA, the CDR3 is TGCGCCAGCAGCTTGGCGGCAGGCACAGATACGCAGTATTTT. Protein sequence: CASSLAAGTDTQYF.

This clonotype has a count of ten or more. V usage is TRBV20-1 and J usage is TRBJ1-5; tentative D call: TRBD1 (6 bases). The germline V gene encodes CDR1 DFQATT and CDR2 SNEGSKA (reference sequence). V gave up 1 base and J gave up 4 bases, with 11 bases separating them. The length of the CDR3 is 14 residues. The CDR3 nucleotides are TGCAGTGCTAGAGCCCTCCAGGGGAATCAGCCCCAGCATTTT. Translated, it gives CSARALQGNQPQHF.

At least ten counts were recorded for this clonotype. CDR3 sequence reads: CASSLPTTQETQYF. DNA for the CDR3: TGTGCCAGCAGTTTACCGACAACGCAAGAGACCCAGTACTTC. The chain joins TRBV12-3 or TRBV12-4 to TRBJ2-5; D gene ambiguous. CDR3 length: 14 amino acids. The V and J ends lost 2 bases and 2 bases respectively, with 9 bases between them.

This clonotype occurred many times. The gene calls are TRBV5-6 and TRBJ2-3; TRBD1 might be the D (6 bases). Trimming pared 4 bases from V and 5 bases from J, leaving 17 bases between. CDR3 length: 15 amino acids. From germline, CDR1 is SGHDT and CDR2 YYEEEE. The CDR3 protein is CASSPPQGLGDTQYF. In DNA form, the CDR3 reads TGTGCCAGCAGCCCACCCCAGGGGCTTGGAGATACGCAGTATTTT.

This clonotype has at least ten counts. This sequence joins TRBV7-8 and TRBJ2-7, with TRBD1 as a possible D gene (6 bases). The V and J ends lost 5 bases and 0 bases respectively, with 14 bases between them. The CDR3 spans 15 residues. Germline V gene data show CDR1 as SGHVS and CDR2 as FQNEAQ. Here the CDR3 reads CASSQHQGPSYEQYF. CDR3 DNA sequence: TGTGCCAGCAGCCAGCACCAGGGGCCCTCCTACGAGCAGTACTTC.

This clonotype has just a few counts. This chain uses TRBV7-2 with TRBJ2-3; no firm D call. The CDR3 is 13 amino acids. Trimming took 5 bases from V and 4 from J, leaving 10 bases between them. In germline, CDR1 is SGHTA, CDR2 FQGNSA. The CDR3 sequence: CASSVIISDTQYF. The CDR3, as DNA: TGTGCCAGCAGCGTAATAATCTCAGATACGCAGTATTTT.